The 3 T cell receptor beta chains in this list originate from one sample, sequenced in a study of OX40 agonist ivuxolimab in advanced cancers. Clones were read by immunoSEQ multiplex PCR, and TCRdb kept only the in-frame ones, dropping some. The sample carries approximately 45,000 clones, 75% to 85% recorded once. The sample consisted of CD4+ or CD8+ T cells sorted from blood, taken in a trial of the OX40 agonist ivuxolimab. Source of these receptors: an adult with an advanced solid tumor such as melanoma, head and neck, liver or kidney cancer.

The rearrangement uses TRBV30 and TRBJ2-1; perhaps D is TRBD1 or TRBD2 (7 bases each). V gave up 1 base and J gave up 5 bases, with 21 bases separating them. The CDR3 runs to 17 residues. The V gene's germline CDR1 is GTSNPN and CDR2 SVGIG (reference sequence). CDR3 sequence (DNA): TGTGCCTGGAGTGCCAGGGGGGGCTCTTTAAGGAACAATGAGCAGTTCTTC. It codes for CAWSARGGSLRNNEQFF.

The chain recombines TRBV2 with TRBJ2-7, with D unclear. V gave up 1 base and J gave up 0 bases, with 7 bases separating them. Per germline, CDR1 SNHLY and CDR2 FYNNEI. The CDR3 runs to 14 residues. CDR3 region: CASSEGVPSYEQYF. CDR3 sequence (DNA): TGTGCCAGCAGTGAAGGGGTACCCTCCTACGAGCAGTACTTC.

This clone was recorded a few times. V usage is TRBV4-2 and J usage is TRBJ1-5; D is uncertain. CDR1 and CDR2 (germline): LGHNA, YNFKEQ. V dropped 5 bases and J dropped 7 bases, with 9 bases sitting between them. The CDR3 consists of 12 residues. The CDR3 spells CASSRVGQPQHF. CDR3 coding DNA: TGTGCCAGCAGCAGGGTCGGACAGCCCCAGCATTTT.